Listed below are T cell receptor beta chains from one sample, sequenced in a study of T cell responses to AZD1222 COVID-19 vaccine. Clones were sequenced by immunoSEQ multiplex PCR, and TCRdb holds only the in-frame ones, with some missing. The sample holds 130,000 or so clones; 86% are singletons and the top ten take less than 15%. The sequences come from peripheral blood, collected on day 0 of AZD1222 vaccination. These TCRs come from an adult in good health. The CDR3 runs from the conserved cysteine through the conserved F or W. A D gene is named only where the DNA matches it firmly.

j_call | d_call | v_call | cdr3_nt | cdr3_aa
TRBJ1-1 | . | TRBV9 | TGTGCCAGCAGCGTAGGTGAGGATACGAACACTGAAGCTTTCTTT | CASSVGEDTNTEAFF
TRBJ2-1 | TRBD2 | TRBV7-6 | TGTGCCAGCAGCTGGACTAGCGGGGGGTACTACAATGAGCAGTTCTTC | CASSWTSGGYYNEQFF
TRBJ1-4 | . | TRBV6-4 | TGTGCCATCGTAGATGTACCAAATGAAAAACTGTTTTTT | CAIVDVPNEKLFF
TRBJ1-1 | . | TRBV15 | TGTGCCACCAGCAAACCGAGAGGGTTTGAAGCTTTCTTT | CATSKPRGFEAFF
TRBJ2-2 | TRBD2 | TRBV5-1 | TGCGCCAGCAGCATAGGGACTAGCGGATTCACCGGGGAGCTGTTTTTT | CASSIGTSGFTGELFF
TRBJ1-2 | . | TRBV6-1 | TGTGCCAGCAGTGAAATAGGGCGGGAAGGCTACACCTTC | CASSEIGREGYTF
TRBJ2-3 | . | TRBV5-1 | TGCGCCAGCAGCTTGGGCGGGGGCACAGATACGCAGTATTTT | CASSLGGGTDTQYF
TRBJ2-2 | . | TRBV5-1 | TGCGCCAGCAGCCCGCAGGGGTTGTGGACCGGGGAGCTGTTTTTT | CASSPQGLWTGELFF
TRBJ2-7 | . | TRBV30 | TGTGCCTGGAATAGGGGGGGACAGTCCTACGAGCAGTACTTC | CAWNRGGQSYEQYF
TRBJ2-7 | . | TRBV6-5 | TGTGCCAGCAGTAATAGGAATTCCTACGAGCAGTACTTC | CASSNRNSYEQYF
TRBJ1-6 | . | TRBV5-6 | TGTGCCAGCAGCTTGGTGGTGGGTTCACCCCTCCACTTT | CASSLVVGSPLHF
TRBJ2-2 | . | TRBV15 | TGTGCCACCAGCAAAGGGGGGCACACCGGGGAGCTGTTTTTT | CATSKGGHTGELFF
TRBJ2-1 | . | TRBV3-1/TRBV3-2 | TGTGCCAGCGAATGGTCCCAGGTCAACGAGCAGTTCTTC | CASEWSQVNEQFF
TRBJ1-5 | . | TRBV19 | TGTGCCAGTAGTCCGTGGAGCAATCAGCCCCAGCATTTT | CASSPWSNQPQHF
TRBJ1-2 | TRBD1 | TRBV7-8 | TGTGCCAGCAGTCAAATTTCGGGACAGGGGGTTGACACCTTC | CASSQISGQGVDTF
TRBJ1-5 | . | TRBV7-9 | TGTGCCAGCAGCCCCGAGACAAGTTTCAATCAGCCCCAGCATTTT | CASSPETSFNQPQHF
TRBJ1-3 | . | TRBV7-9 | TGTGCCAGCAGCTTGAGGGGAGAAACTGGAAACACCATATATTTT | CASSLRGETGNTIYF
TRBJ2-5 | . | TRBV5-1 | TGCGCCAGCAGCTTAACAGGGCGAGAGACCCAGTACTTC | CASSLTGRETQYF
TRBJ2-7 | TRBD2 | TRBV10-2 | TGCGCCAGCAGTGAGTCGGGACTAGCATTTTCCTACGAGCAGTACTTC | CASSESGLAFSYEQYF
TRBJ2-7 | TRBD2 | TRBV7-3 | TGTGCCAGCAGCTTAGATGGAGCGGGGGAGCCTTCCGAGCAGTACTTC | CASSLDGAGEPSEQYF
TRBJ2-2 | TRBD2 | TRBV7-3 | TGTGCCAGCAGCCCCACAGAAGCAACGGGGGGGCGCAATCCCGGGGAGCTGTTTTTT | CASSPTEATGGRNPGELFF
TRBJ1-2 | TRBD1 | TRBV7-2 | TGTGCCAGCAGCTTCGGGACAGGCTACTATGGCTACACCTTC | CASSFGTGYYGYTF
TRBJ1-3 | . | TRBV11-2 | TGTGCCAGCAGCTTAATGAGCGTCTCTGGAAACACCATATATTTT | CASSLMSVSGNTIYF
TRBJ2-3 | TRBD2 | TRBV4-1 | TGCGCCAGCAGCCAACTAGCGGGAGTCACAGATACGCAGTATTTT | CASSQLAGVTDTQYF